The 14 T cell receptor beta chains in this list originate from one sample, sequenced in a study of shared clonotypes between healthy human individuals. Assay: immunoSEQ multiplex PCR; the TCRdb copy retains only in-frame clones and omits some. The table has roughly 1.5 million clones, around 98% seen once. Sequencing used naive CD4+ T cells sorted from blood. Subset described: CD45RA+ positively selected. Receptor source: a man aged 25 to 40 in good health.

This clone came up once. This chain joins TRBV6-1 and TRBJ2-1, with a possible D match to TRBD2 (6 bases). The CDR3 covers 13 residues. Trimming took off 6 bases at V and 8 bases at J, with 14 bases between the two ends. CDR1 is MNHNS and CDR2 is SASEGT in the germline V gene. CDR3 coding DNA: TGTGCCAGCAGCGGACTGCGGGGTGATGAGCAGTTCTTC. Its translation: CASSGLRGDEQFF.

The chain uses TRBV12-5 and TRBJ2-1; 10 bases align to TRBD2. The CDR3 contains 17 residues. Germline CDR1 LGHNT, CDR2 FRNRAP. With 4 bases clipped from V and 5 bases from J, the junction kept 11 bases outside the gene matches. This CDR3 is CASGSILAGNKNNEQFF. The CDR3 DNA sequence: TGTGCTAGTGGTTCGATACTAGCGGGAAACAAAAACAATGAGCAGTTCTTC.

The genes are TRBV7-2 and TRBJ2-1; 7 bases are shared with TRBD1. The CDR3 consists of 17 residues. J lost 9 bases, V lost 3 bases, and 17 bases had no gene match. CDR1 and CDR2 (germline): SGHTA, FQGNSA. CDR3 residues: CASSFEGAFFDRSEQFF. CDR3 nucleotide sequence: TGTGCCAGCAGCTTTGAGGGGGCCTTTTTCGATCGCAGTGAGCAGTTCTTC. The full variable domain, completed using reference TRBV7-2 and TRBJ2-1, is GAGVSQSPSNKVTEKGKDVELRCDPISGHTALYWYRQSLGQGLEFLIYFQGNSAPDKSGLPSDRFSAERTGGSVSTLTIQRTQQEDSAVYLCASSFEGAFFDRSEQFFGPGTRLTVL.

The chain is built from TRBV7-2 and TRBJ2-7; D is possibly TRBD1 (6 bases). Trimming shortened V by 1 base and J by 4 bases, and 14 bases separated the two germline ends. Looked up from germline, CDR1 is SGHTA and CDR2 is FQGNSA. The length of the CDR3 is 15 residues. The DNA of the CDR3 is TGTGCCAGCAGCTTAGGTAGACAGGTGCGGTACGAGCAGTACTTC. Translated: CASSLGRQVRYEQYF.

This chain connects TRBV7-2 to TRBJ2-7; 12 bases are shared with TRBD2. The V gene's germline CDR1 is SGHTA and CDR2 FQGNSA. The CDR3 loop spans 19 amino acids. V lost 1 base, J lost 5 bases, and 15 bases stayed unmatched. This CDR3 reads CASSLVPPSGRASFDEQYF. In DNA form, the CDR3 reads TGTGCCAGCAGCTTAGTTCCCCCTAGCGGGAGGGCCTCGTTCGACGAGCAGTACTTC.

This clone was seen just once. This sequence joins TRBV7-8 and TRBJ2-5; no clear D gene. Germline CDR1 is SGHVS and CDR2 is FQNEAQ. V was clipped by 7 bases and J by 2 bases, with 5 bases between them. The CDR3 has 11 amino acids. The CDR3 region is CASTIQETQYF. The CDR3, as DNA: TGTGCCAGCACCATACAAGAGACCCAGTACTTC.

The gene calls are TRBV29-1 and TRBJ1-2; 10 bases line up with TRBD1. The trim removed 5 bases at V and 4 bases at J, leaving 16 bases unmatched. The CDR3 is 17 amino acids. The germline CDR1 and CDR2 sequences are SQVTM and ANQGSEA. CDR3 loop: CSVQQDRGRGITYGYTF. DNA of the CDR3: TGCAGCGTTCAACAAGACAGGGGGCGCGGGATCACCTATGGCTACACCTTC.

The chain combines TRBV6-1 with TRBJ2-7; D not certain. CDR3 length: 13 residues. Between the trimmed V and J ends, which lost 7 bases and 3 bases, there was a span of 13 bases. Per germline, CDR1 MNHNS and CDR2 SASEGT. CDR3: CASIDNSRYEQYF. Here the CDR3 DNA reads TGTGCCAGCATTGATAACTCACGCTACGAGCAGTACTTC.

The rearrangement links TRBV7-3 to TRBJ2-1; 12 positions match TRBD2. Losses at the gene ends were 2 bases for V and 2 bases for J; bases not matched to a gene: 4. The CDR3 spans 17 residues. CDR1 is SGHTA and CDR2 is FQGTGA in the germline V gene. The CDR3 nucleotides read TGTGCCAGCAGCTTAGGGCTAGCGGGAGGGACCTACAATGAGCAGTTCTTC. Protein: CASSLGLAGGTYNEQFF.

Concerning this clone: Additional DNA sequences in this sample encode the identical CDR3. The V call is TRBV7-9, the J call TRBJ1-1; no clear D gene. Germline V gene lookup returns CDR1 SEHNR and CDR2 FQNEAQ (reference sequence). Trimming removed 3 bases from V and 2 bases from J, with 4 bases in between. The CDR3 runs 12 residues. DNA of the CDR3: TGTGCCAGCAGCTTCCCAAACACTGAAGCTTTCTTT. This encodes CASSFPNTEAFF.

V and J are TRBV19 and TRBJ2-7, with a tentative D call TRBD1 (5 bases). CDR1 is LNHDA and CDR2 is SQIVND in the germline V gene (reference sequence). V lost 2 bases and J 4 bases, leaving 9 bases between the germline ends. This CDR3 is built from 13 residues. The CDR3 here is CASSITGLYEQYF. CDR3 coding DNA: TGTGCCAGTAGTATAACAGGCTTGTACGAGCAGTACTTC.

CDR3 in DNA: TGTGCCAGCTCACCGCGGGGAGGTAATGAAAAACTGTTTTTT. Translated, it gives CASSPRGGNEKLFF. The V gene is TRBV18, the J gene TRBJ1-4; no firm D call. Deletions cut 3 bases from V and 4 bases from J, with 9 bases between. The V gene's germline CDR1 is KGHSH and CDR2 LQKENI. The CDR3 extends over 14 amino acids.

The rearrangement links TRBV11-2 to TRBJ1-4; D is possibly TRBD1 (6 bases). The length of the CDR3 is 15 residues. Between the trimmed V and J ends, which lost 5 bases and 6 bases, there was a span of 16 bases. CDR1 is SGHAT and CDR2 is FQNNGV in the germline V gene. CDR3 nucleotide sequence: TGTGCCAGCAGCCATCTCAGGGGCGGGGATGAAAAACTGTTTTTT. Amino acids: CASSHLRGGDEKLFF.

This clone appeared a single time. This rearrangement joins TRBV5-6 to TRBJ2-3, with D uncertain. Germline V CDR1 and CDR2: SGHDT, YYEEEE. Trimming removed 0 bases from V and 0 bases from J, with 11 bases in between. This CDR3 has 16 residues. The CDR3: CASSLDTSTSTDTQYF. The CDR3 region has the DNA TGTGCCAGCAGCTTGGATACCTCAACGAGCACAGATACGCAGTATTTT.